This TCR beta chain was identified during a study of blood T cell repertoires in COVID-19. Across the whole study: Sites in the United States, Italy and Spain provided acute and convalescent COVID-19 samples. PBMCs, B-cell-depleted T cells, or T cells were the source of the cDNA or gDNA that made up the material.

Germline trimming cut 2 bases from V and 9 bases from J; bases unmatched to any gene: 8. This CDR3 comprises 15 residues. From germline, CDR1 is MGHRA and CDR2 YSYEKL. Original processing methods: It was from reference gene primer amplification that nucleated cell counts were estimated. Only in-frame clones appear in the TCRdb table, and some are missing; sequencing was by immunoSEQ multiplex PCR. V and J calls and clone size are given by that table; D and trimming were obtained from the DNA. Among tens of thousands of clones listed, 75% to 90% were seen once. The sequencing input was peripheral blood. The sequence was obtained from a man in his fifties or sixties with active COVID-19. This rearrangement joins TRBV4-1 to TRBJ2-1; 9 nucleotides line up with TRBD2. The DNA for the CDR3 is TGCGCCAGCAGCCAACGGGCGGGGGGGCCCGGTGAGCAGTTCTTC. Amino acids: CASSQRAGGPGEQFF.